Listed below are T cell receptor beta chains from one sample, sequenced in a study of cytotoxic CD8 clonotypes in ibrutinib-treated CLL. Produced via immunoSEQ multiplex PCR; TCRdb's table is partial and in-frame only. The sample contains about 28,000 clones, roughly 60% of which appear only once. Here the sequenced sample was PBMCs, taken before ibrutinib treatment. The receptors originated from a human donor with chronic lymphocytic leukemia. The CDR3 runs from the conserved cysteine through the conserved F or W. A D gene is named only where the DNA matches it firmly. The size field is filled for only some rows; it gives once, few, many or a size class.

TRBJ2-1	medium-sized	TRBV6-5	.	CASMDRSYNEQFF	TGTGCCAGCATGGACCGCTCCTACAATGAGCAGTTCTTC
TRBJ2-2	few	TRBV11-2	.	CASSPQNVGRELFF	TGTGCCAGCAGCCCTCAAAATGTGGGTCGGGAGCTGTTTTTT
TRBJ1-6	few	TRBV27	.	CASSLGQVRSPLHF	TGTGCCAGCAGTTTAGGGCAGGTGCGATCACCCCTCCACTTT
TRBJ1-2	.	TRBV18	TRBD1	CASSPAGTGGTYGYTF	TGTGCCAGCTCACCAGCTGGGACAGGGGGCACCTATGGCTACACCTTC
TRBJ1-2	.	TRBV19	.	CASSWGAGEIYGYTF	TGTGCCAGTAGCTGGGGGGCGGGCGAGATCTATGGCTACACCTTC
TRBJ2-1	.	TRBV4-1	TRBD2	CASSATGRLAGGLNEQFF	TGCGCCAGCAGCGCTACCGGGCGACTAGCGGGAGGTTTAAATGAGCAGTTCTTC
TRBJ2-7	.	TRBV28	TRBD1	CASSLSDRAGGFFYSYEQYF	TGTGCCAGCAGTTTGTCCGATCGAGCAGGGGGCTTCTTTTACTCCTACGAGCAGTACTTC
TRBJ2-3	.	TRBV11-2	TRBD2	CASRKRETDTQYF	TGTGCCAGCAGAAAGCGGGAGACAGATACGCAGTATTTT
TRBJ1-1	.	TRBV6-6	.	CASSYQGQANTEAFF	TGTGCCAGCAGTTACCAAGGACAAGCGAACACTGAAGCTTTCTTT
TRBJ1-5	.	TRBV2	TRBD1	CASLPTGGAGPQHF	TGTGCCAGCTTACCTACAGGGGGAGCAGGGCCCCAGCATTTT
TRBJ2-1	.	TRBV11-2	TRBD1	CASIQKDRLYNEQFF	TGTGCCAGCATCCAGAAGGACAGGTTGTACAATGAGCAGTTCTTC
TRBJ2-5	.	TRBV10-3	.	CAIRASWPTAQETQYF	TGTGCCATCAGGGCATCGTGGCCTACAGCACAAGAGACCCAGTACTTC
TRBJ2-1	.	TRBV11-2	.	CASSTDGGSYNEQFF	TGTGCCAGCAGCACGGACGGAGGCTCCTACAATGAGCAGTTCTTC
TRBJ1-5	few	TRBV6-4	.	CASGDGQNQPQHF	TGTGCCAGCGGGGATGGACAGAATCAGCCCCAGCATTTT
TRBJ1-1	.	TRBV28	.	CASSLFAGVENTEAFF	TGTGCCAGCAGTTTATTTGCGGGGGTTGAGAACACTGAAGCTTTCTTT
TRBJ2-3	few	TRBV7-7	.	CASSPGGASTDTQYF	TGTGCTAGCAGCCCCGGTGGGGCGTCCACAGATACGCAGTATTTT
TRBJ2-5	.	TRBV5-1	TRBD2	CASSLADASGGYQETQYF	TGCGCCAGCAGCTTGGCCGATGCTAGCGGAGGGTACCAAGAGACCCAGTACTTC
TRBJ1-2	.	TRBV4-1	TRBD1	CASSQREGAPQGRGYTF	TGCGCCAGCAGCCAGCGAGAGGGGGCCCCCCAGGGTCGGGGCTACACCTTC
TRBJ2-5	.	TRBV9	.	CASSAGAEFQETQYF	TGTGCCAGCAGCGCGGGTGCAGAATTCCAAGAGACCCAGTACTTC
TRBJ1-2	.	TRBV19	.	CASSLPSGTAYGYTF	TGTGCCAGTAGCCTCCCATCCGGGACCGCCTATGGCTACACCTTC
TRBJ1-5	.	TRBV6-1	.	CASSRGAGGNQPQHF	TGTGCCAGCAGTAGGGGGGCTGGGGGCAATCAGCCCCAGCATTTT
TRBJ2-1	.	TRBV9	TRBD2	CASSGQIAGADNEQFF	TGTGCCAGCAGCGGGCAGATAGCGGGAGCGGACAATGAGCAGTTCTTC
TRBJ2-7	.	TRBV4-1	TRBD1	CASSRSRTGAYEQYF	TGCGCCAGCAGCCGCTCGAGGACAGGGGCCTACGAGCAGTACTTC